This TCR beta chain is drawn from a study of Ad26.COV2.S vaccination and SARS-CoV-2 variants. Whole-study results and caveats: Breadth and depth estimates from TCRs may understate total T cell responses. Marked by substantial breadth, spike-specific CD8+ and CD4+ T cell responses were reportedly seen after vaccination.

The sample's treatment: 19 received Ad26.COV2.S at low or high dose, single or two shots; several received placebo; per-sample allocation not given. Day 63 after the first vaccine or placebo injection was the time point for sampling. An Ad26 vector expressing Wuhan-strain SARS-CoV-2 spike constituted the vaccine. TCRdb's copy holds only in-frame clones and misses some; the assay was immunoSEQ multiplex PCR. The data show under 400,000 clones, around 86% seen once. This clone was seen only a few times. Its antigen remains unidentified. This CDR3 has 12 amino acids. The V end was cut by 2 bases, the J end by 7 bases, with 6 bases between. Germline CDR1 and CDR2: SGDLS and YYNGEE.

The clonotype was recovered from a person aged 18-65 years who received the Ad26.COV2.S COVID-19 vaccine or a placebo. The sequencing used peripheral blood, collected in a trial of Ad26.COV2.S vaccine versus placebo. The chain has TRBV9 and TRBJ2-2; D is undetermined. CDR3 loop: CASSVTHGELFF. The CDR3 coding sequence is TGTGCCAGCAGCGTGACGCACGGGGAGCTGTTTTTT.